This T cell receptor (beta chain) comes out of a study of technical replicates of blood from several donors. The germline gives CDR1 GTSNPN, CDR2 SVGIG (reference sequence). The CDR3 loop spans 13 amino acids. Trimming removed 8 bases from V and 3 bases from J; junction bases left unmatched: 9. Method: immunoSEQ multiplex PCR; TCRdb's copy keeps in-frame clones and lacks some. The repertoire holds about 68,000 clones, with about 97% as singletons. The chain has TRBV30 and TRBJ1-2, with 7 bases fitting TRBD1. Sequenced material: T cells isolated from PBMCs. The clonotype was recovered from a human donor in good health. The CDR3 bases are TGTGCCACTGAGACAGGGTCCCACTATGGCTACACCTTC. Translating gives CATETGSHYGYTF.